This T cell receptor (beta chain) came from a study of T cell repertoires in cytomegalovirus infection. Across the study: Carrying CMV and the relevant HLA type showed in public TCR beta signatures. Whole-study results and caveats: Cumulative public TCR beta family frequency identified CMV carriers with the relevant HLA. Within the response measured ex vivo, HLA-C-restricted CMV-specific TCR beta clonotypes were dominant.

TCRdb reprocessed the reads with MiXCR, giving one entry per CDR3 protein. The sample has 450,000 to 550,000 distinct CDR3 sequences, about 17% seen once. This CDR3 region has 13 residues. From germline, CDR1 is SEHNR and CDR2 FQNEAQ (reference sequence). The V end lost 6 bases, the J end lost 7 bases, and 15 bases lay between the germline ends. This clonotype was observed at least ten times. Its antigen is not identified. Sequencing was done on a sample of CD8+ T cells from PBMCs. The chain joins TRBV7-9 to TRBJ1-1, with D maybe TRBD1 (5 bases). The origin of this receptor is a human donor in good health (CMV status not recorded). Some clones in this sample may be carry-over from other donors' samples. CDR3 bases: TGTGCCAGCAGTCCCGGGACCTCAATTGAAGCTTTCTTT. It specifies CASSPGTSIEAFF.